A selection of T cell receptor beta chains follows, all from one sample in a study of blood T cell repertoires in COVID-19. Repertoires were generated with immunoSEQ multiplex PCR, while TCRdb's copy carries only in-frame clones and drops some. The sample carries around 250,000 clones, over 80% recorded once. Sequencing was carried out using PBMCs or T cells enriched from blood (not recorded which). The receptors originated from a human donor in a cohort exposed to, infected with or recovered from COVID-19 (not recorded which). The donor label of this sample is uncertain. CDR3s include the opening cysteine and the closing phenylalanine or tryptophan. A D gene is named only where the DNA matches it firmly. Only some rows state a clone size, as once, few, many or a class for expanded clones.

j_call clone_size v_call d_call cdr3_aa cdr3_nt
TRBJ1-6 once TRBV30 NA CACSGAGANSPLHF TGTGCCTGCTCCGGTGCAGGGGCCAATTCACCCCTCCACTTT
TRBJ1-3 NA TRBV10-3 TRBD1 CAISGVTGAGNTIYF TGTGCCATCAGTGGGGTGACAGGGGCTGGAAACACCATATATTTT
TRBJ2-7 NA TRBV27 NA CASSPPGTHYEQYF TGTGCCAGCAGTCCCCCGGGAACCCATTACGAGCAGTACTTC
TRBJ2-7 NA TRBV27 TRBD1 CASSSSGQGRGEQYF TGTGCCAGCAGTTCATCGGGACAGGGAAGGGGCGAGCAGTACTTC
TRBJ1-5 NA TRBV5-3 TRBD1 CARSLAGGRSHSQQGNGAQHF TGTGCCAGAAGCTTGGCAGGGGGACGGTCCCACAGTCAACAGGGCAATGGGGCCCAGCATTTT
TRBJ2-3 NA TRBV4-1 NA CASSHARDTQYF TGCGCCAGCAGCCATGCCCGGGATACGCAGTATTTT
TRBJ2-2 NA TRBV7-2 TRBD2 CASSLVLAGGNTGELFF TGTGCCAGCAGCTTAGTGCTAGCGGGGGGAAACACCGGGGAGCTGTTTTTT
TRBJ2-1 NA TRBV6-5 NA CASSYSSGHRYNEQFF TGTGCCAGCAGTTACTCCTCAGGACACCGCTACAATGAGCAGTTCTTC
TRBJ1-5 NA TRBV6-5 NA CASSQLQGDQPQHF TGTGCCAGCAGTCAGCTACAGGGCGATCAGCCCCAGCATTTT
TRBJ1-4 NA TRBV27 NA CASSITGLYNEKLFF TGTGCCAGCAGTATCACAGGGCTCTATAATGAAAAACTGTTTTTT
TRBJ1-2 NA TRBV4-1 NA CASSQQEYIPNYGYTF TGCGCCAGCAGCCAGCAGGAATACATTCCTAACTATGGCTACACCTTC
TRBJ2-2 NA TRBV4-1 NA CASSQGNRRRTGELFF TGCGCCAGCAGCCAAGGGAACAGGAGAAGGACCGGGGAGCTGTTTTTT
TRBJ2-7 NA TRBV5-1 TRBD1 CASSSDRGDEQYF TGCGCCAGCAGCTCCGACAGGGGAGACGAGCAGTACTTC
TRBJ1-1 NA TRBV18 NA CASWKGGDTEAFF TGTGCCAGCTGGAAAGGGGGTGACACTGAAGCTTTCTTT
TRBJ1-4 NA TRBV9 NA CASSPRQGVEKLFF TGTGCCAGCAGCCCGCGACAAGGGGTGGAAAAACTGTTTTTT
TRBJ1-2 NA TRBV27 TRBD1 CASSLGQGFDGDYGYTF TGTGCCAGCAGTCTGGGACAGGGATTCGACGGCGACTATGGCTACACCTTC
TRBJ2-5 NA TRBV5-4 NA CASSSTVQETQYF TGTGCCAGCAGCTCGACAGTTCAAGAGACCCAGTACTTC
TRBJ2-5 NA TRBV6-5 TRBD1 CASSQGRGTGETQYF TGTGCCAGCAGTCAGGGCCGGGGGACAGGAGAGACCCAGTACTTC
TRBJ1-1 NA TRBV12-3/TRBV12-4 NA CASTVMSGGKAFF TGTGCCAGCACCGTGATGTCGGGAGGAAAAGCTTTCTTT
TRBJ2-2 NA TRBV5-4 NA CASSLEGWRDTGELFF TGTGCCAGCAGCTTGGAGGGTTGGCGGGACACCGGGGAGCTGTTTTTT
TRBJ2-5 NA TRBV24-1 NA CATSVAGEQETQYF TGTGCCACCAGTGTCGCAGGGGAGCAAGAGACCCAGTACTTC
TRBJ2-7 NA TRBV6-5 TRBD1 CASSYRNRGAAEQYF TGTGCCAGCAGTTATAGGAACAGGGGGGCGGCCGAGCAGTACTTC
TRBJ2-2 NA TRBV25-1 TRBD1 CASSGTGGATSIPGELFF TGTGCCAGCAGTGGGACAGGGGGCGCGACGAGTATCCCCGGGGAGCTGTTTTTT
TRBJ2-1 NA TRBV7-8 NA CASSRDGGYWFF TGTGCCAGCAGCCGGGACGGAGGGTATTGGTTCTTC
TRBJ1-1 NA TRBV5-5 NA CASSPDIWEGTEAFF TGTGCCAGCAGCCCGGATATCTGGGAGGGAACTGAAGCTTTCTTT
TRBJ1-3 once TRBV11-2 NA CASSPFGAGNTIYF TGTGCCAGCAGCCCCTTCGGAGCGGGGAACACCATATATTTT
TRBJ1-1 NA TRBV29-1 NA CSVEDTGYTEAFF TGCAGCGTTGAAGACACAGGGTACACTGAAGCTTTCTTT
TRBJ2-7 NA TRBV11-2 NA CASSSVSQGLGEQYF TGTGCCAGCAGCTCAGTTTCCCAGGGGCTGGGGGAGCAGTACTTC
TRBJ2-2 few TRBV25-1 NA CASRRPGTGELFF TGTGCCAGCAGGAGACCAGGGACCGGGGAGCTGTTTTTT
TRBJ2-1 NA TRBV19 TRBD1 CASSTGTDYNEQFF TGTGCCAGTAGTACCGGGACAGATTACAATGAGCAGTTCTTC
TRBJ1-1 NA TRBV5-4 TRBD1 CASSSKGRGRGTEAFF TGTGCCAGCAGCTCCAAGGGCAGGGGGCGGGGCACTGAAGCTTTCTTT
TRBJ2-7 NA TRBV19 TRBD1 CASSPLTTGTYEQYF TGTGCCAGTAGTCCCCTAACGACAGGGACCTACGAGCAGTACTTC
TRBJ1-2 once TRBV18 TRBD1 CASSPGQGALSGYTF TGTGCCAGCTCACCAGGACAGGGGGCGCTGTCTGGCTACACCTTC
TRBJ1-4 NA TRBV5-4 TRBD1 CASSPTGGEKEKLFF TGTGCCAGCAGTCCTACAGGGGGAGAAAAAGAAAAACTGTTTTTT
TRBJ1-2 NA TRBV7-8 NA CASSHQGSGDREGYTF TGTGCCAGCAGCCACCAAGGGTCAGGGGATCGAGAAGGCTACACCTTC
TRBJ2-1 NA TRBV6-4 NA CASSLDSAKEQFF TGTGCCAGCAGTCTGGACAGTGCCAAGGAGCAGTTCTTC
TRBJ1-4 NA TRBV6-5 NA CASREGPPLNEKLFF TGTGCCAGCAGGGAGGGGCCTCCGTTAAATGAAAAACTGTTTTTT
TRBJ2-7 once TRBV10-2 TRBD2 CASRTSGGVSYEQYF TGCGCCAGCAGAACTAGCGGGGGTGTCTCCTACGAGCAGTACTTC
TRBJ1-1 NA TRBV25-1 TRBD1 CASRLQGGTEAFF TGTGCCAGCCGATTACAGGGGGGGACTGAAGCTTTCTTT
TRBJ2-1 NA TRBV7-9 NA CASSLAGREGILSEQFF TGTGCCAGCAGCTTAGCGGGTAGAGAGGGTATCCTTAGCGAGCAGTTCTTC
TRBJ1-2 NA TRBV7-9 NA CASTGQDYGYTF TGTGCCAGCACGGGGCAGGACTATGGCTACACCTTC
TRBJ2-5 NA TRBV18 NA CASSPRSRTGMETQYF TGTGCCAGCTCACCAAGGTCGAGAACGGGGATGGAGACCCAGTACTTC
TRBJ1-4 NA TRBV10-3 NA CAISDTGSTNEKLFF TGTGCCATCAGTGACACGGGTTCTACTAATGAAAAACTGTTTTTT
TRBJ2-5 once TRBV6-5 TRBD2 CASSYPLAGDQETQYF TGTGCCAGCAGTTATCCTCTAGCGGGGGACCAAGAGACCCAGTACTTC
TRBJ1-3 NA TRBV4-1 NA CASSHFAAGNTIYF TGCGCCAGCAGCCACTTCGCGGCTGGAAACACCATATATTTT
TRBJ1-5 NA TRBV19 TRBD1 CASSIDGTGGEYQPQHF TGTGCCAGTAGTATAGATGGAACAGGGGGCGAATATCAGCCCCAGCATTTT
TRBJ2-7 NA TRBV7-2 NA CASSLWTGNEQYF TGTGCCAGCAGCTTATGGACTGGGAACGAGCAGTACTTC
TRBJ2-5 NA TRBV18 NA CASSLQVQETQYF TGTGCCAGCTCACTACAGGTCCAAGAGACCCAGTACTTC
TRBJ1-4 NA TRBV9 TRBD1 CASSVGDRVLLGEKLFF TGTGCCAGCAGCGTAGGGGACAGGGTGCTCCTCGGGGAAAAACTGTTTTTT
TRBJ1-1 NA TRBV19 NA CASSISGGRVVVTEAFF TGTGCCAGTAGTATTTCGGGCGGGCGCGTGGTGGTTACTGAAGCTTTCTTT
TRBJ1-2 NA TRBV5-6 NA CASSLGAGPGYGYTF TGTGCCAGCAGCTTGGGGGCAGGCCCTGGCTATGGCTACACCTTC
TRBJ1-2 NA TRBV6-5 NA CASSYSTDYGYTF TGTGCCAGCAGTTACTCAACGGACTATGGCTACACCTTC
TRBJ1-3 NA TRBV11-3 NA CASSLGASSGNTIYF TGTGCCAGCAGCTTAGGGGCGAGCTCTGGAAACACCATATATTTT
TRBJ1-3 NA TRBV5-5 TRBD1 CASSRTGMGSGNTIYF TGTGCCAGCAGCCGGACAGGGATGGGGTCTGGAAACACCATATATTTT
TRBJ1-3 NA TRBV5-1 TRBD1 CASQREGANGNTIYF TGCGCCAGCCAAAGAGAGGGGGCTAATGGAAACACCATATATTTT
TRBJ2-2 NA TRBV19 TRBD2 CASSIEPSGGLANTGELFF TGTGCCAGTAGTATAGAGCCTAGCGGGGGGCTCGCGAACACCGGGGAGCTGTTTTTT
TRBJ1-5 NA TRBV3-1/TRBV3-2 NA CASSQDSVEDQPQHF TGTGCCAGCAGCCAAGATTCGGTCGAGGATCAGCCCCAGCATTTT
TRBJ1-3 NA TRBV29-1 NA CSVRRDSGNTIYF TGCAGCGTCCGTCGGGACTCTGGAAACACCATATATTTT
TRBJ2-5 once TRBV5-6 NA CASSVRTSQETQYF TGTGCCAGCAGCGTTCGGACTTCCCAAGAGACCCAGTACTTC